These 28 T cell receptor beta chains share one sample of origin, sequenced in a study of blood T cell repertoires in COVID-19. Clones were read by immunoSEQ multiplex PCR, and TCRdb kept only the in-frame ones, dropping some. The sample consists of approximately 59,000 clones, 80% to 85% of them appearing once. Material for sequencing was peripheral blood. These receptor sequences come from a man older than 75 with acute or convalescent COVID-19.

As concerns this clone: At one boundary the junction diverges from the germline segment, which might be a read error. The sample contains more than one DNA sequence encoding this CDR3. The CDR3 bases are TGTGCCAGCAGCTATGACATCTACGAACAGTACTTC. Protein product: CASSYDIYEQYF. The chain links TRBV7-9 to TRBJ2-7; D gene uncertain. CDR3 length: 12 residues. Germline V gives CDR1 SEHNR, CDR2 FQNEAQ (reference sequence).

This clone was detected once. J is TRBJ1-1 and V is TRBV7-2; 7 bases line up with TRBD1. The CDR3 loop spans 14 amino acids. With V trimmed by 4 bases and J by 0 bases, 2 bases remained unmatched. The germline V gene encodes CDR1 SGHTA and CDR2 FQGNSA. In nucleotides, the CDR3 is TGTGCCAGCAGCTGGGGACAGATGAACACTGAAGCTTTCTTT. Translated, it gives CASSWGQMNTEAFF.

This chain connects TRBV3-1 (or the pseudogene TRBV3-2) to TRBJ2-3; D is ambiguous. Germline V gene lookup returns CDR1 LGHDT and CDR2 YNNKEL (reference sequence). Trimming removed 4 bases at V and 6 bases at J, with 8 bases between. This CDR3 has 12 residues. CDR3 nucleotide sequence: TGTGCCAGCAGCCCCGAGATGGATACGCAGTATTTT. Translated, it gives CASSPEMDTQYF.

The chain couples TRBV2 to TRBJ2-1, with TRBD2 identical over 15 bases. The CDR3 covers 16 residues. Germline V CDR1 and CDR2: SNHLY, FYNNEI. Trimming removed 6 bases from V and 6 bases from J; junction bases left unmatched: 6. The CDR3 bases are TGTGCCAGCAGGCCTGGGACTAGCGGGAGGACCAATGAGCAGTTCTTC. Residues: CASRPGTSGRTNEQFF.

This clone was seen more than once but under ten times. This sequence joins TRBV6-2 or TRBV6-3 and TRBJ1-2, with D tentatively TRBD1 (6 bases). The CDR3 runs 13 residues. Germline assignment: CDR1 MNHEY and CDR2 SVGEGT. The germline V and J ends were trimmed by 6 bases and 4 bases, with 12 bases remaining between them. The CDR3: CASSITGSYGYTF. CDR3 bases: TGTGCCAGCAGCATAACAGGGAGCTATGGCTACACCTTC.

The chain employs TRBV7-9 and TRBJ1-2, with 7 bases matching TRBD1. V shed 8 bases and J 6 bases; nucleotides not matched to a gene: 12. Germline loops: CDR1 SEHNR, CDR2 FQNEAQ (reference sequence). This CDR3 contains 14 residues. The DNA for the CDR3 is TGTGCCAGCTATGACCTCCGGGACAGCCATGGCTACACCTTC. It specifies CASYDLRDSHGYTF. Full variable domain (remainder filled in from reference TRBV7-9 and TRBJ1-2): DTGVSQNPRHKITKRGQNVTFRCDPISEHNRLYWYRQTLGQGPEFLTYFQNEAQLEKSRLLSDRFSAERPKGSFSTLEIQRTEQGDSAMYLCASYDLRDSHGYTFGSGTRLTVV.

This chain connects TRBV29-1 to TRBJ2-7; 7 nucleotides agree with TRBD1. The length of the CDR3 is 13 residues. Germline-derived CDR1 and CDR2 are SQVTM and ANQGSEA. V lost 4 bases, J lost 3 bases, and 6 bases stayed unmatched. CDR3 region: CSVASTGNYEQYF. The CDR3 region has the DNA TGCAGCGTTGCATCGACAGGGAACTACGAGCAGTACTTC.

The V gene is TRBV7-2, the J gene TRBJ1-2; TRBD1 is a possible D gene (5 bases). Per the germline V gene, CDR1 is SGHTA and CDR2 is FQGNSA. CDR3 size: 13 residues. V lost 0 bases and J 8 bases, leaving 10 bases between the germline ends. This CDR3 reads CASSLAGGEGYTF. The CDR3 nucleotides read TGTGCCAGCAGCTTAGCCGGGGGGGAGGGCTACACCTTC. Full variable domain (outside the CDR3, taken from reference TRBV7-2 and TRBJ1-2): GAGVSQSPSNKVTEKGKDVELRCDPISGHTALYWYRQSLGQGLEFLIYFQGNSAPDKSGLPSDRFSAERTGGSVSTLTIQRTQQEDSAVYLCASSLAGGEGYTFGSGTRLTVV.

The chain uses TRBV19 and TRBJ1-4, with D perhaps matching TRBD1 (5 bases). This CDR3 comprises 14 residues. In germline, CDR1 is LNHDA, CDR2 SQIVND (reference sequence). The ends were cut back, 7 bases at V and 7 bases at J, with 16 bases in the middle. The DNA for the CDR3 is TGTGCCAGTACCTCAATAGGGGTTACTGAAAAACTGTTTTTT. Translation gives CASTSIGVTEKLFF.

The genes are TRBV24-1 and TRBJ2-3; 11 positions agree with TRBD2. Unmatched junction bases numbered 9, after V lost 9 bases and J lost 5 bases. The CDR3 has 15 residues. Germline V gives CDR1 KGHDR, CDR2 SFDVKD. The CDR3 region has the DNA TGTGCCACCGGCCTTAGCGGGGGGGCGGGAGATACGCAGTATTTT. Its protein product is CATGLSGGAGDTQYF.

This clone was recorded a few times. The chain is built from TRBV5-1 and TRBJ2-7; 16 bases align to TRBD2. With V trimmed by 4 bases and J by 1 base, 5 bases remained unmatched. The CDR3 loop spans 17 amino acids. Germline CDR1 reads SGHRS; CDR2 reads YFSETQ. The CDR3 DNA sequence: TGCGCCAGCAGCCCGGGACTAGCGGGGGGGCTATCCTACGAGCAGTACTTC. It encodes CASSPGLAGGLSYEQYF.

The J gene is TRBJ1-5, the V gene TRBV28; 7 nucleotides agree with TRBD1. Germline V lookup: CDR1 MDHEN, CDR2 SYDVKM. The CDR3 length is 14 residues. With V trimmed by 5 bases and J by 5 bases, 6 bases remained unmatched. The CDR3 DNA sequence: TGTGCCAGCAGTCGGGCAGGGGGTGATCAGCCCCAGCATTTT. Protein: CASSRAGGDQPQHF.

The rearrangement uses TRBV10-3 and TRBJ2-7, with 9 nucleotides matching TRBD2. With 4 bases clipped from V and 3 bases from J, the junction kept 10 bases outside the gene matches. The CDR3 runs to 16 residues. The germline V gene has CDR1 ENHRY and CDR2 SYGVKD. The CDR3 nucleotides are TGTGCCATCAGTGGTACGTCAGCGGGAGGACACTACGAGCAGTACTTC. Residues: CAISGTSAGGHYEQYF.

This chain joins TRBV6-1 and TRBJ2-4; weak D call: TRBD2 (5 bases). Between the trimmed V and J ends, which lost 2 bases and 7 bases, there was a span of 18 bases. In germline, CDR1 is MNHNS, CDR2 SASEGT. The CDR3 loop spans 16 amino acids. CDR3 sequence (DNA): TGTGCCAGCAGTGAATTTGCGGCGGGCGTGGGGAACATTCAGTACTTC. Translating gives CASSEFAAGVGNIQYF.

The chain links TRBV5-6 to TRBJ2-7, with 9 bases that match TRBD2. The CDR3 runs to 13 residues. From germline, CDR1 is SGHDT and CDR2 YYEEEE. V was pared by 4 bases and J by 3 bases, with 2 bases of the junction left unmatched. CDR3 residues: CASSLTSGYEQYF. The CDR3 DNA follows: TGTGCCAGCAGCCTGACTAGCGGCTACGAGCAGTACTTC.

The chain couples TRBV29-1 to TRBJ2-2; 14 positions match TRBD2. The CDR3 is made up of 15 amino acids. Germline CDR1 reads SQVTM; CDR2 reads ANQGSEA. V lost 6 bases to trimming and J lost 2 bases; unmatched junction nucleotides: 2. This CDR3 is CSVGTSGSNTGELFF. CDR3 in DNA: TGCAGCGTGGGGACTAGCGGGAGTAACACCGGGGAGCTGTTTTTT.

The CDR3 here is CASSVRDKSNQPQHF. The CDR3 DNA follows: TGTGCCAGCAGCGTCCGGGACAAGAGCAATCAGCCCCAGCATTTT. This sequence joins TRBV21-1 and TRBJ1-5; the DNA was not used to check the table's D call, TRBD1. TRBV21-1 is designated a pseudogene. The CDR3 contains 15 residues.

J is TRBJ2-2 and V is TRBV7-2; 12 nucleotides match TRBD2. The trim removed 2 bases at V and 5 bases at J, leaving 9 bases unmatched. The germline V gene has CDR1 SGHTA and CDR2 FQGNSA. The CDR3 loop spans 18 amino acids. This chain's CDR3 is CASSLSLLAGGATGELFF. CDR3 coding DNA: TGTGCCAGCAGCTTATCTTTGCTAGCGGGAGGGGCTACCGGGGAGCTGTTTTTT.

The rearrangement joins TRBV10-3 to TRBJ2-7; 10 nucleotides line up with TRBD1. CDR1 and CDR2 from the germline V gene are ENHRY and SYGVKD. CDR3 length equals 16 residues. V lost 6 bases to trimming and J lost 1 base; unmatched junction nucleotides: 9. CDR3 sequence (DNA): TGTGCCATCAGCTTCCCTCCGGGACAGGGGTCCTACGAGCAGTACTTC. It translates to CAISFPPGQGSYEQYF.

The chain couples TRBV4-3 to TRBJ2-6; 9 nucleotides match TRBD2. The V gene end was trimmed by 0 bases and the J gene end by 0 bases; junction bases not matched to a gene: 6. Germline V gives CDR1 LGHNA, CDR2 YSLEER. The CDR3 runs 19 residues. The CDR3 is CASSQDVLAGNSGANVLTF. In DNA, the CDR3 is TGCGCCAGCAGCCAAGATGTACTAGCGGGTAACTCTGGGGCCAACGTCCTGACTTTC.

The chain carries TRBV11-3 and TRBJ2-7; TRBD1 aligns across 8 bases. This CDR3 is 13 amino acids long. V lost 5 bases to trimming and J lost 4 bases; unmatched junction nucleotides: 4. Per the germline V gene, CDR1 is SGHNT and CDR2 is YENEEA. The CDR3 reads CASSPGQEYEQYF. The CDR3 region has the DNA TGTGCCAGCAGCCCGGGACAGGAATACGAGCAGTACTTC.

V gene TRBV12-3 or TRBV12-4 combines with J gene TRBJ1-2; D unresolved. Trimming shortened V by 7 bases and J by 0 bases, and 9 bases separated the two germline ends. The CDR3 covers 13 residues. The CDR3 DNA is TGTGCCAGCACCCTTTATTCTAACTATGGCTACACCTTC. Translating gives CASTLYSNYGYTF.

The CDR3 here is CASSIGQPNTEAFF. The CDR3 bases are TGTGCCAGTTCGATCGGACAGCCGAACACTGAAGCTTTCTTT. The gene calls are TRBV28 and TRBJ1-1; tentative D call: TRBD1 (6 bases). Per the germline V gene, CDR1 is MDHEN and CDR2 is SYDVKM. The CDR3 has 14 residues. V lost 9 bases and J 1 base, leaving 15 bases between the germline ends.

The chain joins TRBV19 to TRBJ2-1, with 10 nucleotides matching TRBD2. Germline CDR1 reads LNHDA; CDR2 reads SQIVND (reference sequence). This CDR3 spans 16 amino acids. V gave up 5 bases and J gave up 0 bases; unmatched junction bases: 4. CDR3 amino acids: CASSVSGRSSYNEQFF. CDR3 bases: TGTGCCAGTAGTGTTAGCGGGAGGAGCTCCTACAATGAGCAGTTCTTC.

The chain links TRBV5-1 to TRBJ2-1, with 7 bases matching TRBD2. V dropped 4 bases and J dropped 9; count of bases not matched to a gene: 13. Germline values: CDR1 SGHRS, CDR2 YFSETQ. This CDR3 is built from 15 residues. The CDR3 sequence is CASSGGGEARGEQFF. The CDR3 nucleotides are TGCGCCAGCAGCGGTGGGGGGGAGGCCCGCGGTGAGCAGTTCTTC. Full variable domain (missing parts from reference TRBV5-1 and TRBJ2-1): KAGVTQTPRYLIKTRGQQVTLSCSPISGHRSVSWYQQTPGQGLQFLFEYFSETQRNKGNFPGRFSGRQFSNSRSEMNVSTLELGDSALYLCASSGGGEARGEQFFGPGTRLTVL.

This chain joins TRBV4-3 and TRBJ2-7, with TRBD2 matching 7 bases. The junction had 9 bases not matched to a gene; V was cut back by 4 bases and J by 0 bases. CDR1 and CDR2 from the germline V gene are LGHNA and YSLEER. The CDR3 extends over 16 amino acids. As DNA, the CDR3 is TGCGCCAGCAGCCTCCTTGGGAGGGATTACTCCTACGAGCAGTACTTC. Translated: CASSLLGRDYSYEQYF.

DNA for the CDR3: TGTGCCAGCAGTGGACAGGCACAATCGGATACGCAGTATTTT. Encoded protein: CASSGQAQSDTQYF. The chain employs TRBV2 and TRBJ2-3; tentatively, D is TRBD1 (6 bases). The CDR3 is 14 amino acids. Germline V gives CDR1 SNHLY, CDR2 FYNNEI. The V end was cut by 4 bases, the J end by 6 bases, with 14 bases between.

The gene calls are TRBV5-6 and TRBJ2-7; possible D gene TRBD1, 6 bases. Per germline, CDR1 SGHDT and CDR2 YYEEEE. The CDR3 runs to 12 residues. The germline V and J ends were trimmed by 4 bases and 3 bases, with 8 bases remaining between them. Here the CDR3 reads CASSNRVYEQYF. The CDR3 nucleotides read TGTGCCAGCAGCAACAGGGTCTACGAGCAGTACTTC.